These 32 T cell receptor beta chains came from one sample sequenced in a study of blood T cell repertoires in COVID-19. Data came from immunoSEQ multiplex PCR; TCRdb stores just in-frame clones and leaves some out. The sample consists of 290,000 or so clones, 90% of them appearing once. The sample consisted of PBMCs or T cells enriched from blood (not recorded which). These receptors all come from a woman between 18 and 29 years old with acute COVID-19.

The rearrangement links TRBV19 to TRBJ2-7, with 9 bases that match TRBD1. The junction had 4 bases not matched to a gene; V was cut back by 6 bases and J by 1 base. CDR3 length equals 14 residues. The germline gives CDR1 LNHDA, CDR2 SQIVND (reference sequence). The CDR3 loop is CASSRGTGSYEQYF. The CDR3 bases are TGTGCCAGTAGCCGAGGGACAGGGTCCTACGAGCAGTACTTC.

The V and J genes are TRBV30 and TRBJ1-2, with a weak D call TRBD1 (5 bases). Germline CDR1 and CDR2: GTSNPN and SVGIG (reference sequence). This CDR3 has 13 amino acids. V lost 0 bases and J lost 8, with 13 bases in between. The CDR3 sequence is CAWSVGQGLGYTF. CDR3 nucleotides: TGTGCCTGGAGTGTAGGCCAGGGACTCGGCTACACCTTC.

The rearrangement uses TRBV28 and TRBJ2-5, with 12 bases identical to TRBD2. V shed 2 bases and J 6 bases; nucleotides not matched to a gene: 4. The CDR3 loop spans 15 amino acids. Germline-derived CDR1 and CDR2 are MDHEN and SYDVKM. CDR3 protein: CASSLRLAGEKTQYF. For the CDR3, the DNA is TGTGCCAGCAGTTTACGACTAGCGGGAGAGAAGACCCAGTACTTC.

The chain joins TRBV3-1 (or the pseudogene TRBV3-2) to TRBJ2-3; 9 bases fit TRBD1. CDR3 size: 17 residues. The V and J ends lost 0 bases and 3 bases, in that order; junction bases with no gene match: 7. Germline CDR1 is LGHDT and CDR2 is YNNKEL (reference sequence). The CDR3 coding sequence is TGTGCCAGCAGCCAAGATTACGGGACAGGGCGGACAGATACGCAGTATTTT. This gives the protein CASSQDYGTGRTDTQYF.

The rearrangement uses TRBV20-1 and TRBJ1-2; D is perhaps TRBD1 (6 bases). The germline CDR1 and CDR2 sequences are DFQATT and SNEGSKA (reference sequence). This CDR3 is built from 11 residues. CDR3 sequence: CILGGNYGYTF. As DNA, the CDR3 is TGCATTTTAGGGGGAAACTATGGCTACACCTTC.

J is TRBJ2-2 and V is TRBV10-3; 11 bases match TRBD1. Trimming removed 6 bases from V and 5 bases from J; junction bases left unmatched: 5. The CDR3 length is 15 residues. Germline CDR1 ENHRY, CDR2 SYGVKD. CDR3 sequence reads: CAISGQGAVTGELFF. The CDR3 DNA reads TGTGCCATCAGCGGACAGGGGGCAGTTACCGGGGAGCTGTTTTTT.

The V and J genes are TRBV18 and TRBJ2-7; TRBD1 might be the D (5 bases). Germline values: CDR1 KGHSH, CDR2 LQKENI. There are 12 residues in the CDR3. V lost 6 bases, J lost 2 bases, and 8 bases lay in between. The CDR3: CASSQGTYEQYF. The CDR3 nucleotides are TGTGCCAGCTCTCAGGGTACCTACGAGCAGTACTTC.

The chain joins TRBV7-2 to TRBJ1-5, with 7 bases identical to TRBD1. Per germline, CDR1 SGHTA and CDR2 FQGNSA. This CDR3 spans 14 amino acids. The V gene end was trimmed by 3 bases and the J gene end by 6 bases; junction bases not matched to a gene: 5. CDR3 amino acids: CASSLKQGSQPQHF. The CDR3 nucleotides are TGTGCCAGCAGCTTGAAACAGGGGTCTCAGCCCCAGCATTTT.

This clone has a handful of counts. The rearrangement links TRBV11-1 to TRBJ1-2; D is undetermined. From germline, CDR1 is SGHAT and CDR2 FQDESV (reference sequence). Trimming shortened V by 4 bases and J by 3 bases, and 6 bases separated the two germline ends. The CDR3 covers 12 residues. The CDR3 bases are TGTGCCAGCAGCTCTCTTGACTATGGCTACACCTTC. This encodes CASSSLDYGYTF.

This chain connects TRBV28 to TRBJ1-1, with unresolved D. Germline V lookup: CDR1 MDHEN, CDR2 SYDVKM. The CDR3 runs 14 residues. Deletions cut 2 bases from V and 0 bases from J, with 7 bases between. The CDR3 nucleotides are TGTGCCAGCAGTTTAAGGAGTTTGAACACTGAAGCTTTCTTT. Its translation: CASSLRSLNTEAFF.

The rearrangement joins TRBV5-1 to TRBJ2-2, with TRBD1 matching 7 bases. The CDR3 has 15 residues. Germline V gives CDR1 SGHRS, CDR2 YFSETQ. The ends lost 6 bases at V and 1 base at J; junction bases unmatched: 6. For the CDR3, the DNA is TGCGCCAGCACGTTCCGGGACAGGAACACCGGGGAGCTGTTTTTT. Translation gives CASTFRDRNTGELFF.

Concerning this clone: A junction end diverges from the germline sequence, so it may reflect a read error. The CDR3 sequence: CASRDPGQSTGELFF. Here the CDR3 DNA reads TGTGCTAGCAGAGACCCGGGACAAAGCACCGGGGAGCTGTTTTTT. The gene calls are TRBV7-7 and TRBJ2-2, with TRBD1 as a possible D gene (6 bases). This CDR3 is 15 amino acids long. CDR1 and CDR2 (germline): SSHAT, FNYEAQ (reference sequence).

This chain uses TRBV29-1 with TRBJ2-3, with 15 nucleotides matching TRBD2. Germline values: CDR1 SQVTM, CDR2 ANQGSEA. The CDR3 is 19 residues long. J gave up 9 bases and V 0 bases, and 16 bases lay outside the gene matches. CDR3 in amino acids: CSVEEGLAGGWGWGGTQYF. CDR3 nucleotide sequence: TGCAGCGTTGAAGAGGGACTAGCGGGAGGATGGGGGTGGGGAGGGACGCAGTATTTT.

This clone was recorded once. The chain combines TRBV19 with TRBJ1-2; the match to TRBD1 covers 7 bases. The CDR3 length is 16 residues. Trimming cost V 6 bases and J 0 bases; bases outside gene matches: 10. The germline CDR1 and CDR2 sequences are LNHDA and SQIVND (reference sequence). The CDR3 loop is CASSLLGDSPNYGYTF. The CDR3, as DNA: TGTGCCAGTAGCCTCTTGGGGGACAGTCCTAACTATGGCTACACCTTC.

This chain uses TRBV5-1 with TRBJ1-3; 7 bases align to TRBD1. The CDR3 is 15 residues long. With 4 bases clipped from V and 0 bases from J, the junction kept 4 bases outside the gene matches. CDR1 and CDR2 from the germline V gene are SGHRS and YFSETQ. CDR3 sequence reads: CASSQGTVSGNTIYF. The DNA of the CDR3 is TGCGCCAGCAGCCAAGGGACAGTCTCTGGAAACACCATATATTTT.

This chain uses TRBV29-1 with TRBJ2-7, with TRBD1 matching over 10 bases. Germline V gene sequence: CDR1 SQVTM, CDR2 ANQGSEA. The V and J ends lost 0 bases and 2 bases, in that order; junction bases with no gene match: 7. The CDR3 is 16 amino acids. CDR3 region: CSVEDSRTGGPYEQYF. The CDR3 coding sequence is TGCAGCGTTGAAGATTCCCGGACAGGGGGACCCTACGAGCAGTACTTC.

The chain is built from TRBV3-1 (or the pseudogene TRBV3-2) and TRBJ2-7; 11 bases line up with TRBD2. After removal of 2 bases from V and 3 bases from J, the junction contained 0 bases not matched to a gene. This CDR3 contains 14 residues. CDR1 is LGHDT and CDR2 is YNNKEL in the germline V gene (reference sequence). The DNA of the CDR3 is TGTGCCAGCAGCCAAACTAGCGGGGGCTACGAGCAGTACTTC. Translation: CASSQTSGGYEQYF.

The V call is TRBV6-5, the J call TRBJ1-2; a weak D match, TRBD1 (5 bases). Germline lookup yields CDR1 MNHEY and CDR2 SVGAGI. V was trimmed by 0 bases and J by 3 bases, leaving 14 bases between them. This CDR3 spans 16 amino acids. CDR3 in DNA: TGTGCCAGCAGTTACTCGATAACGGGGGGGTACTATGGCTACACCTTC. This gives the protein CASSYSITGGYYGYTF.

This clone showed up just once. The chain couples TRBV6-5 to TRBJ2-3, with TRBD1 matching over 8 bases. The CDR3 runs 15 residues. Germline V CDR1 and CDR2: MNHEY, SVGAGI. V lost 6 bases, J lost 1 base, and 6 bases stayed unmatched. CDR3 in amino acids: CASRETGVGTDTQYF. The CDR3 DNA sequence: TGTGCCAGCAGAGAGACAGGGGTGGGCACAGATACGCAGTATTTT.

CDR3 DNA: TGTGCCAGCAGCCGAGGACAGGCAAGCTCTGGAAACACCATATATTTT. Translated, it gives CASSRGQASSGNTIYF. V and J are TRBV7-8 and TRBJ1-3, with TRBD1 identical over 7 bases. CDR1 and CDR2 (germline): SGHVS, FQNEAQ. V was clipped by 5 bases and J by 0 bases; unmatched bases: 7. CDR3 length: 16 residues.

This chain links TRBV24-1 with TRBJ2-2; 7 bases agree with TRBD2. CDR1 KGHDR and CDR2 SFDVKD come from the germline V gene. J lost 5 bases, V lost 12 bases, and 8 bases had no gene match. The CDR3 is 13 amino acids. DNA of the CDR3: TGTGCCGCACGCGGGAGCTGGACCGGGGAGCTGTTTTTT. It specifies CAARGSWTGELFF.

The chain is built from TRBV5-6 and TRBJ1-5; TRBD1 might be the D (6 bases). This CDR3 spans 14 amino acids. Germline V gene data show CDR1 as SGHDT and CDR2 as YYEEEE. V was trimmed by 4 bases and J by 7 bases, leaving 15 bases between them. CDR3 protein: CASSTTGFGQPQHF. CDR3 nucleotides: TGTGCCAGCAGCACCACAGGGTTCGGGCAGCCCCAGCATTTT.

This chain joins TRBV29-1 and TRBJ2-1; D call uncertain. The germline CDR1 and CDR2 sequences are SQVTM and ANQGSEA. This CDR3 contains 11 residues. V lost 4 bases and J 3 bases, leaving 4 bases between the germline ends. The CDR3 bases are TGCAGCGTTGCAATCTACAATGAGCAGTTCTTC. Its protein is CSVAIYNEQFF.

The V and J genes are TRBV2 and TRBJ2-7; 8 positions agree with TRBD2. The junction had 11 bases not matched to a gene; V was cut back by 4 bases and J by 3 bases. Germline V lookup: CDR1 SNHLY, CDR2 FYNNEI. The CDR3 spans 16 residues. Here the CDR3 DNA reads TGTGCCAGCAGTGTATTGACGCCTAGCGGGTTCTACGAGCAGTACTTC. Protein sequence: CASSVLTPSGFYEQYF.

CDR3: CASSVAGLVKVSNGYTF. The CDR3 DNA reads as TGTGCCAGCAGTGTTGCAGGCCTGGTAAAGGTTTCGAATGGCTACACCTTC. The chain carries TRBV28 and TRBJ1-2; D is ambiguous. This CDR3 comprises 17 residues. With 5 bases removed from V and 6 bases from J, the gap between germline ends came to 25 bases. Germline V lookup: CDR1 MDHEN, CDR2 SYDVKM.

The chain is built from TRBV9 and TRBJ1-2; D is undetermined. The V end was cut by 0 bases, the J end by 7 bases, with 7 bases between. Germline V gives CDR1 SGDLS, CDR2 YYNGEE. The CDR3 consists of 12 residues. The CDR3 is CASSVGRGGYTF. The CDR3 DNA reads TGTGCCAGCAGCGTAGGGCGGGGTGGCTACACCTTC.

This CDR3 reads CASSQTESGNTIYF. The CDR3 nucleotides are TGTGCCAGCAGCCAAACAGAGTCTGGAAACACCATATATTTT. The V and J genes are TRBV28 and TRBJ1-3, with D uncertain. V was pared by 6 bases and J by 1 base, with 10 bases between. This CDR3 spans 14 amino acids. Germline lookup yields CDR1 MDHEN and CDR2 SYDVKM.

The chain has TRBV20-1 and TRBJ2-7; 8 bases match TRBD2. CDR1 is DFQATT and CDR2 is SNEGSKA in the germline V gene (reference sequence). Trimming took 3 bases from V and 0 from J; bases not matched to a gene: 10. There are 16 residues in the CDR3. The CDR3 DNA is TGCAGTGCTAGTCCACTAGCGGCTCTACTCTCCTACGAGCAGTACTTC. It translates to CSASPLAALLSYEQYF.

J is TRBJ2-7 and V is TRBV19; 8 bases fit TRBD1. The CDR3 loop spans 14 amino acids. With V trimmed by 3 bases and J by 4 bases, 5 bases remained unmatched. Per the germline V gene, CDR1 is LNHDA and CDR2 is SQIVND (reference sequence). The CDR3 spells CASSIQGAVYEQYF. The CDR3, as DNA: TGTGCCAGTAGTATTCAGGGGGCGGTGTACGAGCAGTACTTC.

This clone was counted between two and nine times. The chain links TRBV6-6 to TRBJ1-5, with a weak D call TRBD1 (6 bases). Trimming pared 5 bases from V and 7 bases from J, leaving 15 bases between. The CDR3 has 14 amino acids. The germline CDR1 and CDR2 sequences are MNHNY and SVGAGI (reference sequence). CDR3 amino acids: CASSPITGNQPQHF. The CDR3 DNA reads TGTGCCAGCAGTCCCATTACAGGGAACCAGCCCCAGCATTTT.

This sequence joins TRBV9 and TRBJ1-2, with TRBD1 identical over 7 bases. From germline, CDR1 is SGDLS and CDR2 YYNGEE. The CDR3 is 17 amino acids. Trimming at V came to 3 bases and at J to 4 bases, leaving 15 bases not matched to a gene. The CDR3 reads CASSASGQVLMSYGYTF. The DNA for the CDR3 is TGTGCCAGCAGCGCCTCCGGACAGGTCCTGATGAGCTATGGCTACACCTTC. Full variable domain (missing parts from reference TRBV9 and TRBJ1-2): DSGVTQTPKHLITATGQRVTLRCSPRSGDLSVYWYQQSLDQGLQFLIQYYNGEERAKGNILERFSAQQFPDLHSELNLSSLELGDSALYFCASSASGQVLMSYGYTFGSGTRLTVV.

The count of this clone is one. The chain couples TRBV29-1 to TRBJ1-2, with a possible D match to TRBD1 (6 bases). Germline values: CDR1 SQVTM, CDR2 ANQGSEA. The length of the CDR3 is 14 residues. V shed 4 bases and J shed 2 bases, with 14 bases lying between them. The CDR3 DNA sequence: TGCAGCGTTGGATCGGGACACCGAAACTATGGCTACACCTTC. Encoded protein: CSVGSGHRNYGYTF. Looking up the rest from reference TRBV29-1 and TRBJ1-2 gives the full variable domain: SAVISQKPSRDICQRGTSLTIQCQVDSQVTMMFWYRQQPGQSLTLIATANQGSEATYESGFVIDKFPISRPNLTFSTLTVSNMSPEDSSIYLCSVGSGHRNYGYTFGSGTRLTVV.